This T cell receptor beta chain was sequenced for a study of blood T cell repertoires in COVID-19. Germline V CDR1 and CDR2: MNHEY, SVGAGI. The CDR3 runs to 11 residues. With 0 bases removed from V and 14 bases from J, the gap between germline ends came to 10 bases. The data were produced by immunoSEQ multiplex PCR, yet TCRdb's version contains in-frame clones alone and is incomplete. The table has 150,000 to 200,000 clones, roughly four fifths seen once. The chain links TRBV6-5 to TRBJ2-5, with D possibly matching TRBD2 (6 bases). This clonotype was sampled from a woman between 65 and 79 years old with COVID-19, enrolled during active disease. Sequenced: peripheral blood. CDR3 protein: CASSYSGTLYF. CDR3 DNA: TGTGCCAGCAGTTACTCCGGGACTCTTTACTTC.